The 29 T cell receptor beta chains in this list originate from one sample, sequenced in a study of control samples from healthy donors and cancer patients. Assay: immunoSEQ multiplex PCR; the TCRdb copy retains only in-frame clones and omits some. Counted here are approximately 30,000 clones, roughly 94% occurring once; the ten biggest clones make up 5% to 7.5%. Sequencing was done on a sample of blood. These receptors were collected from a man between 60 and 75 years old in good health.

The CDR3 sequence is CASSEHAAVNTEAFF. The DNA of the CDR3 is TGTGCCAGCAGTGAACATGCGGCTGTGAACACTGAAGCTTTCTTT. The V and J genes are TRBV25-1 and TRBJ1-1, with D uncertain. The CDR3 runs to 15 residues. Trimming removed 2 bases at V and 0 bases at J, with 10 bases between. Germline-derived CDR1 and CDR2 are MGHDK and SYGVNS.

The rearrangement uses TRBV7-9 and TRBJ1-1; no definite D call. In germline, CDR1 is SEHNR, CDR2 FQNEAQ (reference sequence). CDR3 length: 16 amino acids. V was trimmed by 5 bases and J by 0 bases, leaving 16 bases between them. The DNA for the CDR3 is TGTGCCAGCAGCCTAAACCCCCCTCGGGTGAACACTGAAGCTTTCTTT. This gives the protein CASSLNPPRVNTEAFF.

The chain joins TRBV3-1 (or the pseudogene TRBV3-2) to TRBJ2-3, with unresolved D. This CDR3 has 14 residues. The V end was cut by 3 bases, the J end by 4 bases, with 11 bases between. Germline loops: CDR1 LGHDT, CDR2 YNNKEL (reference sequence). CDR3 in DNA: TGTGCCAGCAGCCATAACGAACGGGCAGATACGCAGTATTTT. It codes for CASSHNERADTQYF.

The genes are TRBV19 and TRBJ2-7, with D unresolved. The V gene lost 2 bases and the J gene lost 4 bases, with 9 bases spanning the gap. The CDR3 has 13 amino acids. The germline V gene has CDR1 LNHDA and CDR2 SQIVND (reference sequence). The CDR3 nucleotides are TGTGCCAGTAGTATATCCATACTATACGAGCAGTACTTC. Translation: CASSISILYEQYF.

V gene TRBV18 combines with J gene TRBJ1-2; maybe TRBD1 (5 bases). Germline-derived CDR1 and CDR2 are KGHSH and LQKENI. V was pared by 2 bases and J by 2 bases, with 9 bases between. The CDR3 consists of 14 residues. CDR3 sequence reads: CASSPAEGNYGYTF. DNA of the CDR3: TGTGCCAGCTCACCAGCGGAGGGGAACTATGGCTACACCTTC.

The CDR3 DNA follows: TGTGCCACCAGCAGAGCCGACGTGAGCTCTGGAAACACCATATATTTT. Its translation is CATSRADVSSGNTIYF. This sequence joins TRBV15 and TRBJ1-3; D call uncertain. CDR3 length: 16 amino acids. Deletions cut 1 base from V and 0 bases from J, with 10 bases between. Germline V gene sequence: CDR1 LNHNV, CDR2 YYDKDF (reference sequence).

The V call is TRBV6-2 or TRBV6-3, the J call TRBJ1-5; D not resolved. The germline V and J ends were trimmed by 1 base and 4 bases, with 2 bases remaining between them. This CDR3 is 12 amino acids long. Germline-derived CDR1 and CDR2 are MNHEY and SVGEGT. CDR3 sequence reads: CASSYWNQPQHF. In DNA, the CDR3 is TGTGCCAGCAGTTACTGGAATCAGCCCCAGCATTTT.

The gene calls are TRBV25-1 and TRBJ2-2; 8 nucleotides align to TRBD1. The CDR3 contains 15 residues. Germline CDR1 is MGHDK and CDR2 is SYGVNS. The junction had 12 bases not matched to a gene; V was cut back by 8 bases and J by 7 bases. The CDR3 DNA follows: TGTGCCAGCGCCCCCAACAGGGGGTTAGTCGGGGAGCTGTTTTTT. This gives the protein CASAPNRGLVGELFF.

The chain employs TRBV28 and TRBJ1-1; 7 positions agree with TRBD1. CDR3 length equals 13 residues. J was trimmed by 4 bases and V by 5 bases; bases with no gene match: 4. Germline loops: CDR1 MDHEN, CDR2 SYDVKM. Here the CDR3 reads CASSEGATTEAFF. CDR3 DNA sequence: TGTGCCAGCAGTGAGGGGGCAACCACTGAAGCTTTCTTT.

This clone has only one observation. The rearrangement links TRBV18 to TRBJ2-1, with D possibly called TRBD1 or TRBD2 (5 bases each). Germline CDR1 is KGHSH and CDR2 is LQKENI. The CDR3 sequence is 14 residues long. The V gene lost 3 bases and the J gene lost 15 bases, with 21 bases spanning the gap. CDR3 region: CASSPGTTANIWFF. DNA for the CDR3: TGTGCCAGCTCACCCGGGACCACGGCGAATATCTGGTTCTTC.

The chain carries TRBV6-6 and TRBJ1-2; D gene unclear. This CDR3 region has 16 residues. Per germline, CDR1 MNHNY and CDR2 SVGAGI (reference sequence). V was trimmed by 0 bases and J by 1 base, leaving 12 bases between them. CDR3 nucleotides: TGTGCCAGCAGTTACTCAAATACGGTCTTTAACTATGGCTACACCTTC. This codes for CASSYSNTVFNYGYTF.

The CDR3 region is CASSQDRFSPESSGNTIYF. The CDR3 nucleotides read TGCGCCAGCAGCCAGGACAGGTTCTCCCCCGAGAGCTCTGGAAACACCATATATTTT. The chain has TRBV4-1 and TRBJ1-3, with TRBD1 matching over 7 bases. Germline CDR1 is MGHRA and CDR2 is YSYEKL. The trim removed 3 bases at V and 0 bases at J, leaving 14 bases unmatched. This CDR3 is built from 19 residues.

The rearrangement links TRBV6-5 to TRBJ2-7, with D possibly matching TRBD1 (6 bases). CDR1 MNHEY and CDR2 SVGAGI come from the germline V gene. The CDR3 length is 15 residues. V dropped 2 bases and J dropped 2 bases, with 13 bases sitting between them. CDR3 in DNA: TGTGCCAGCAGTTACGGGGGCCTTCAAACCTACGAGCAGTACTTC. It codes for CASSYGGLQTYEQYF.

This sequence joins TRBV7-3 and TRBJ2-3; maybe TRBD1 (5 bases). The V gene lost 5 bases and the J gene lost 0 bases, with 12 bases spanning the gap. The V gene's germline CDR1 is SGHTA and CDR2 FQGTGA. The CDR3 runs to 15 residues. The CDR3 is CASSRKDSSTDTQYF. The DNA for the CDR3 is TGTGCCAGCAGCCGCAAAGACAGTAGCACAGATACGCAGTATTTT.

The sample holds one count of this clone. V gene TRBV7-9 combines with J gene TRBJ2-1, with 14 positions matching TRBD2. This CDR3 is 15 amino acids long. Germline lookup yields CDR1 SEHNR and CDR2 FQNEAQ (reference sequence). The V segment lost 2 bases and the J segment 7 bases; nucleotides outside the gene matches: 1. The CDR3 reads CASSLRTSGGNEQFF. DNA for the CDR3: TGTGCCAGCAGCTTACGGACTAGCGGGGGGAATGAGCAGTTCTTC.

The chain couples TRBV4-1 to TRBJ1-4; D is ambiguous. The CDR3 length is 15 residues. The germline V gene encodes CDR1 MGHRA and CDR2 YSYEKL. V was pared by 1 base and J by 6 bases, with 12 bases between. CDR3 region: CASSQVGISHEKLFF. The CDR3 bases are TGCGCCAGCAGCCAAGTAGGAATTAGTCATGAAAAACTGTTTTTT.

V usage is TRBV5-1 and J usage is TRBJ2-1; 14 bases match TRBD2. The CDR3 runs to 15 residues. Trimming removed 4 bases from V and 9 bases from J; junction bases left unmatched: 6. Germline V gene lookup returns CDR1 SGHRS and CDR2 YFSETQ. Written as DNA, the CDR3 is TGCGCCAGCAGCCGCCTCGGGACTAGCGGGAGTGAGCAGTTCTTC. Its translation: CASSRLGTSGSEQFF.

V is TRBV10-3 and J is TRBJ1-5, with D perhaps matching TRBD1 (6 bases). There are 15 residues in the CDR3. Germline V CDR1 and CDR2: ENHRY, SYGVKD. V lost 0 bases, J lost 7 bases, and 13 bases lay in between. The CDR3 DNA follows: TGTGCCATCAGTGAGTCTGAAGGGGGTATGCAGCCCCAGCATTTT. This sequence encodes CAISESEGGMQPQHF.

The rearrangement links TRBV10-3 to TRBJ1-4; unclear D gene. V was clipped by 3 bases and J by 7 bases, with 15 bases between them. The CDR3 length is 15 residues. Germline values: CDR1 ENHRY, CDR2 SYGVKD. The DNA for the CDR3 is TGTGCCATCAGTGAATTAGGGCTGCGGGGTGAAAAACTGTTTTTT. This encodes CAISELGLRGEKLFF.

This chain joins TRBV5-6 and TRBJ1-5; TRBD1 is a possible D gene (6 bases). CDR1 and CDR2 from the germline V gene are SGHDT and YYEEEE. Trimming cost V 0 bases and J 0 bases, with 13 bases left between them. This CDR3 has 17 amino acids. CDR3 loop: CASSLGVTGFSNQPQHF. DNA of the CDR3: TGTGCCAGCAGCTTGGGGGTTACAGGGTTTAGCAATCAGCCCCAGCATTTT.

The table lists this clone with a few counts. The chain couples TRBV19 to TRBJ1-1; no clear D gene. The germline V and J ends were trimmed by 1 base and 4 bases, with 10 bases remaining between them. CDR3 length equals 14 residues. Germline loops: CDR1 LNHDA, CDR2 SQIVND (reference sequence). The CDR3 spells CASSIAPGRTEAFF. The CDR3 DNA reads TGTGCCAGTAGTATAGCCCCCGGGCGCACTGAAGCTTTCTTT.

The chain uses TRBV5-6 and TRBJ1-1; 7 bases agree with TRBD1. Trimming removed 4 bases from V and 1 base from J; junction bases left unmatched: 7. The CDR3 totals 15 residues. Germline-derived CDR1 and CDR2 are SGHDT and YYEEEE. CDR3 residues: CASSQRTGGNTEAFF. The CDR3 DNA sequence: TGTGCCAGCAGCCAACGGACAGGAGGGAACACTGAAGCTTTCTTT.

The sample holds one count of this clone. The chain is built from TRBV6-5 and TRBJ1-6, with D unresolved. CDR1 is MNHEY, CDR2 SVGAGI, per germline. The CDR3 is made up of 16 amino acids. V shed 3 bases and J shed 0 bases, with 9 bases lying between them. This CDR3 reads CASSYGPRSYNSPLHF. For the CDR3, the DNA is TGTGCCAGCAGTTATGGGCCCCGCTCCTATAATTCACCCCTCCACTTT.

The rearrangement uses TRBV4-3 and TRBJ2-2; a weak D match, TRBD1 (6 bases). The CDR3 length is 16 residues. Germline CDR1 is LGHNA and CDR2 is YSLEER. V was pared by 0 bases and J by 5 bases, with 13 bases between. CDR3 coding DNA: TGCGCCAGCAGCCAAGATGACAGGCTTCGGACCGGGGAGCTGTTTTTT. Protein product: CASSQDDRLRTGELFF.

CDR3 loop: CASSRGDYLAGQHTQYF. CDR3 DNA: TGTGCCAGCAGTCGGGGGGATTATCTAGCGGGGCAACATACGCAGTATTTT. The rearrangement joins TRBV5-6 to TRBJ2-3; 9 nucleotides agree with TRBD2. V trimming: 5 bases; J trimming: 7 bases; junction bases outside the gene matches: 17. Germline CDR1 and CDR2: SGHDT and YYEEEE. CDR3 size: 17 residues.

The rearrangement joins TRBV18 to TRBJ1-3, with 9 bases fitting TRBD1. Trimming cost V 5 bases and J 2 bases; bases outside gene matches: 7. The CDR3 sequence is 16 residues long. CDR1 and CDR2 (germline): KGHSH, LQKENI. CDR3 bases: TGTGCCAGCTCATTAGGCGGGACAGGGCCTGGAAACACCATATATTTT. Protein: CASSLGGTGPGNTIYF. Full variable domain (remainder filled in from reference TRBV18 and TRBJ1-3): NAGVMQNPRHLVRRRGQEARLRCSPMKGHSHVYWYRQLPEEGLKFMVYLQKENIIDESGMPKERFSAEFPKEGPSILRIQQVVRGDSAAYFCASSLGGTGPGNTIYFGEGSWLTVV.

The chain has TRBV12-3 or TRBV12-4 and TRBJ1-1; the D is unclear. This CDR3 has 13 residues. Between the trimmed V and J ends, which lost 6 bases and 2 bases, there was a span of 10 bases. CDR3 in DNA: TGTGCCAGCAGCCCCCCAAAAAACACTGAAGCTTTCTTT. This translates into CASSPPKNTEAFF.

V and J are TRBV9 and TRBJ1-1; D remains ambiguous. The CDR3 sequence is 15 residues long. V was trimmed by 4 bases and J by 1 base, leaving 14 bases between them. Per germline, CDR1 SGDLS and CDR2 YYNGEE. The CDR3 region has the DNA TGTGCCAGCAGCCCGCAGTCTCTAGGGAACACTGAAGCTTTCTTT. Translating it yields CASSPQSLGNTEAFF.

The chain uses TRBV3-1 (or the pseudogene TRBV3-2) and TRBJ2-1, with a weak D call TRBD1 (5 bases). The CDR3 spans 13 residues. Looked up from germline, CDR1 is LGHDT and CDR2 is YNNKEL (reference sequence). Trimming shortened V by 1 base and J by 15 bases, and 16 bases separated the two germline ends. CDR3 sequence reads: CASSQGGSTSSFF. The CDR3 region has the DNA TGTGCCAGCAGCCAAGGGGGCTCTACCTCGTCGTTCTTC.